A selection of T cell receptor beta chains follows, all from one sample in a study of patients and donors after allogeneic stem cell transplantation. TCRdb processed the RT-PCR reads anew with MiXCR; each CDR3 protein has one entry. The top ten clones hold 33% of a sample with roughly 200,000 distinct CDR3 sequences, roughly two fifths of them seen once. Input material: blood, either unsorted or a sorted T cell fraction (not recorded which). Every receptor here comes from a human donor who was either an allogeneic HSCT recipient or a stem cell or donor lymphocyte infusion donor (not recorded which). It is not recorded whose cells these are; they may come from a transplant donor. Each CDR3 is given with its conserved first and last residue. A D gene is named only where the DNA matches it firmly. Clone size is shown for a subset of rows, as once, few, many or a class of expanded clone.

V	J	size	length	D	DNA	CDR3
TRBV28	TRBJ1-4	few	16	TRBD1	TGTGCCAGCAGTTTATGGGGTACAGGGGCGGGAGAAAAACTGTTTTTT	CASSLWGTGAGEKLFF
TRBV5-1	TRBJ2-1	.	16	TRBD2	TGCGCCAGCAGCCTAGGACTAGCGGGAGCCTACAATGAGCAGTTCTTC	CASSLGLAGAYNEQFF
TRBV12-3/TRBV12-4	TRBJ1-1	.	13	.	TGTGCCAGCAAAAGGGGGGGGAACACTGAAGCTTTCTTT	CASKRGGNTEAFF
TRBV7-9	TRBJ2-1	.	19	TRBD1	TGTGCCAGCAGCTCCGAAACCAGGGGGATCCCTCGCTCCTACAATGAGCAGTTCTTC	CASSSETRGIPRSYNEQFF
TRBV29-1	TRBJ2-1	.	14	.	TGCAGCTCCAGAGGGGGAAGCTCCTACAATGAGCAGTTCTTC	CSSRGGSSYNEQFF
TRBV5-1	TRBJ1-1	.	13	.	TGCGCCAGCAGCTTGTACCGGGACGGAGAAGCTTTCTTT	CASSLYRDGEAFF
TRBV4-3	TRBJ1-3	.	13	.	TGCGCCAGCAGCTACCAATCTGGAAACACCATATATTTT	CASSYQSGNTIYF
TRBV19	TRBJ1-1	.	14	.	TGTGCCAGTAGTATGGGACGGCCCGAGACTGAAGCTTTCTTT	CASSMGRPETEAFF
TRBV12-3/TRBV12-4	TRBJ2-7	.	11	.	TGTGCCAGCAGTTCGAGGATGGAGCAGTACTTC	CASSSRMEQYF
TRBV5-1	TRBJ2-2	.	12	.	TGCGCCAGCAGCTTGTGGCCCGGGGAGCTGTTTTTT	CASSLWPGELFF
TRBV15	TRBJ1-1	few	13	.	TGTGCCACCAGCAGGGGAGCAGGGCTTGAAGCTTTCTTT	CATSRGAGLEAFF
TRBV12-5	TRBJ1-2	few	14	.	TGTGCTAGTGGTTTGGACACAGCTAACTATGGCTACACCTTC	CASGLDTANYGYTF
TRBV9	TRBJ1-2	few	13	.	TGTGCCAGCAGCGTAATGGGCGCGCGTGGCTACACCTTC	CASSVMGARGYTF
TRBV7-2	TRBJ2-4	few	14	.	TGTGCCAGCAGCTTAGCGCGGGGTCCGAACATTCAGTACTTC	CASSLARGPNIQYF
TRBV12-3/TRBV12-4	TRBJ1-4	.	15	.	TGTGCCAGTTCCCAGATGGGGTGGTCTAATGAAAAACTGTTTTTT	CASSQMGWSNEKLFF
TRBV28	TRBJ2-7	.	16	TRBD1	TGTGCCAGCAGTTCCCCCTGGACAGGGCCCTCCTACGAGCAGTACTTC	CASSSPWTGPSYEQYF
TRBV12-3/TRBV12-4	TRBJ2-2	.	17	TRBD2	TGTGCCAGCAGTGGACTAGCGGGAGGCTCGAGAACCGGGGAGCTGTTTTTT	CASSGLAGGSRTGELFF
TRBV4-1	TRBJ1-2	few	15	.	TGCGCCAGCAGCCAAGATGTAGGCCAGCACTATGGCTACACCTTC	CASSQDVGQHYGYTF
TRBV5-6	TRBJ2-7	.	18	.	TGTGCCAGCAGCCCCCTGGGATCAGAATTCGAGGGGGGCTACGAGCAGTACTTC	CASSPLGSEFEGGYEQYF
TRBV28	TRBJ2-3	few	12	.	TGTGCCAGCAGAACTAGCACAGATACGCAGTATTTT	CASRTSTDTQYF
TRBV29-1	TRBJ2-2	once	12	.	TGCAGCGTTGAGAGGGACACCGGGGAGCTGTTTTTT	CSVERDTGELFF
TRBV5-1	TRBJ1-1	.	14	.	TGCGCCAGCAGCTTGGACGGGCGGAACACTGAAGCTTTCTTT	CASSLDGRNTEAFF
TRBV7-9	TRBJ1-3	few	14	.	TGTGCCAGCAGTGGAAGATGGTCTGGAAACACCATATATTTT	CASSGRWSGNTIYF
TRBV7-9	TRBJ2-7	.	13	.	TGTGCCAGCAGCTCTGGGACCCCCTACGAGCAGTACTTC	CASSSGTPYEQYF
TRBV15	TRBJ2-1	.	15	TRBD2	TGTGCCACCAGCAGAGATCACGGAGCGGGGAATGAGCAGTTCTTC	CATSRDHGAGNEQFF
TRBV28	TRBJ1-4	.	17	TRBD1	TGTGCCAGCAGTCGTTGGCGACAGGGAACAACTAATGAAAAACTGTTTTTT	CASSRWRQGTTNEKLFF
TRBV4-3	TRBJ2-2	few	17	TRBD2	TGCGCCAGCAGCCAGGTCCCGGGACTAGCAAACACCGGGGAGCTGTTTTTT	CASSQVPGLANTGELFF
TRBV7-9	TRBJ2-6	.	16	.	TGTGCCAGCAGCTTGAGAGGGTCCTCTGGGGCCAACGTCCTGACTTTC	CASSLRGSSGANVLTF
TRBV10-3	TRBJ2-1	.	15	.	TGTGCCACTACCTTAGCGGCCAACTCCTACAATGAGCAGTTCTTC	CATTLAANSYNEQFF
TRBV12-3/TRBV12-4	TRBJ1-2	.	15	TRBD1	TGTGCCAGCAGTTCCTCCACAGGGGGCCGGGATGGCTACACCTTC	CASSSSTGGRDGYTF
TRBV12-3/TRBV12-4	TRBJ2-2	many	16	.	TGTGCCAGCACTTATCCCGGGCCTCAAGATACCGGGGAGCTGTTTTTT	CASTYPGPQDTGELFF
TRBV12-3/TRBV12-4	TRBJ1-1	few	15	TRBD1	TGTGCCAGCAGTATGGACAGGGGACGGAACACTGAAGCTTTCTTT	CASSMDRGRNTEAFF
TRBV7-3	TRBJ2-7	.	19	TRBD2	TGTGCCAGCAGCTCCAACAGGACTAGCGGGAGAGCCGACCCCTACGAGCAGTACTTC	CASSSNRTSGRADPYEQYF
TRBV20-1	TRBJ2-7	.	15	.	TGCAGTGCCCCTAGAGGTAGCGCCAGCTCCTACGAGCAGTACTTC	CSAPRGSASSYEQYF
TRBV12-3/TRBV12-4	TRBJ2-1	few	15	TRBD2	TGTGCCAGCAGTTCCACGACTAGCGGGAGCGGAGAGCAGTTCTTC	CASSSTTSGSGEQFF
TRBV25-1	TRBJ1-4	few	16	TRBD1	TGTGCCAGCAGTGGCTCATCGACAGGGGGAATTGGAAAACTGTTTTTT	CASSGSSTGGIGKLFF